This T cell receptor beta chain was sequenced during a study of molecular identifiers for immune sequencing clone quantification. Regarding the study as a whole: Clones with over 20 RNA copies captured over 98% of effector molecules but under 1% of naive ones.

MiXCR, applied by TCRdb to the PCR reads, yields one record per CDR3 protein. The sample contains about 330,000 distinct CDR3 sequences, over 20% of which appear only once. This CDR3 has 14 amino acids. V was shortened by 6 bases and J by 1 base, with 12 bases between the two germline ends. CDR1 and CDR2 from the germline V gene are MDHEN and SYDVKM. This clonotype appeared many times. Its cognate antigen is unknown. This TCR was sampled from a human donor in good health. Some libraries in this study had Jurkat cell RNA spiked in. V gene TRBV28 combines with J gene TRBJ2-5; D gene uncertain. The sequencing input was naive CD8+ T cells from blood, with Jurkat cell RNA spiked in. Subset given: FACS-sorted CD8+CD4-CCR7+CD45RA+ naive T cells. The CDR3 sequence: CASRPQQPQETQYF. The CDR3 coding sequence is TGTGCCAGCAGACCACAGCAGCCCCAAGAGACCCAGTACTTC.